Below, 12 T cell receptor beta chains from the same sample are listed, as sequenced in a study of identical twins. TCRdb reanalysed the 5' RACE reads using MiXCR and keeps one entry per CDR3 protein. The table has approximately 94,000 distinct CDR3 sequences, 4.5% to 6.5% seen once. Source material: memory T cells sorted from blood. These receptor sequences come from a woman aged 50 to 65 in good health.

There are many counts of this clonotype. The chain carries TRBV7-9 and TRBJ2-5; D is possibly TRBD2 (6 bases). Germline CDR1 reads SEHNR; CDR2 reads FQNEAQ (reference sequence). V lost 4 bases, J lost 10 bases, and 19 bases lay in between. CDR3 size: 14 residues. The CDR3 coding sequence is TGTGCCAGCAGCTGGGGACTTCGGAAGGAGGACCAGTACTTC. Translating it yields CASSWGLRKEDQYF. Based on the CDR3 plus reference TRBV7-9 and TRBJ2-5, the full variable domain is DTGVSQNPRHKITKRGQNVTFRCDPISEHNRLYWYRQTLGQGPEFLTYFQNEAQLEKSRLLSDRFSAERPKGSFSTLEIQRTEQGDSAMYLCASSWGLRKEDQYFGPGTRLLVL.

In its sample, this clonotype was seen many times. The genes are TRBV2 and TRBJ2-1; D not resolved. V was clipped by 3 bases and J by 2 bases, with 8 bases between them. The CDR3 sequence is 14 residues long. Germline CDR1 is SNHLY and CDR2 is FYNNEI. In DNA form, the CDR3 reads TGTGCCAGCAGTGATCCCAGCACCTACAATGAGCAGTTCTTC. Amino acid sequence: CASSDPSTYNEQFF.

Of note for this clonotype: This may come from a read error, since a much larger clone is one base off. The chain employs TRBV28 and TRBJ1-1; D remains unclear. From germline, CDR1 is MDHEN and CDR2 SYDVKM. The CDR3 extends over 13 amino acids. CDR3 sequence: CASGSREGTEVFF. The DNA for the CDR3 is TGTGCCAGCGGTTCCCGTGAGGGCACTGAAGTTTTCTTT.

This clonotype was recorded many times. The genes are TRBV24-1 and TRBJ2-1; 14 bases match TRBD2. V lost 3 bases, J lost 14 bases, and 14 bases stayed unmatched. This CDR3 contains 17 residues. Germline CDR1 reads KGHDR; CDR2 reads SFDVKD. CDR3 protein: CATSDGQGLAGASRKFF. In DNA form, the CDR3 reads TGTGCCACCAGTGATGGGCAGGGACTAGCGGGAGCGAGTCGAAAGTTCTTC.

This clonotype was counted ten times or more. V is TRBV4-1 and J is TRBJ1-1; 7 bases agree with TRBD1. The CDR3 is 18 residues long. From germline, CDR1 is MGHRA and CDR2 YSYEKL. V was pared by 5 bases and J by 0 bases, with 15 bases of the junction left unmatched. CDR3 coding DNA: TGCGCCAGCAGCACCCGGACAGGCCGAGGATCGGTGAACACTGAAGCTTTCTTT. It translates to CASSTRTGRGSVNTEAFF.

V is TRBV7-6 and J is TRBJ2-1; D gene uncertain. V shed 0 bases and J shed 3 bases, with 6 bases lying between them. This CDR3 has 14 residues. Germline loops: CDR1 SGHVS, CDR2 FNYEAQ. The CDR3 reads CASSLAGYYNEQFF. The CDR3 nucleotides are TGTGCCAGCAGCTTAGCGGGGTACTACAATGAGCAGTTCTTC.

The chain carries TRBV30 and TRBJ1-2, with D tentatively TRBD1 (5 bases). V dropped 4 bases and J dropped 12 bases, with 18 bases sitting between them. This CDR3 region has 12 residues. Germline loops: CDR1 GTSNPN, CDR2 SVGIG (reference sequence). The CDR3 protein is CAWTMAGAYHTF. Here the CDR3 DNA reads TGTGCCTGGACCATGGCCGGGGCATATCACACCTTC.

This clonotype was counted at least ten times. The chain couples TRBV25-1 to TRBJ1-6; D uncertain. V lost 9 bases and J 5 bases, leaving 14 bases between the germline ends. Germline V gives CDR1 MGHDK, CDR2 SYGVNS. The CDR3 loop spans 14 amino acids. CDR3 in DNA: TGTGCCAGTAAAAGTGCCGGAGATAATTCACCCCTCCACTTT. It codes for CASKSAGDNSPLHF.

At least ten counts were recorded for this clonotype. This chain joins TRBV24-1 and TRBJ2-1; 13 bases match TRBD2. After removal of 1 base from V and 5 bases from J, the junction contained 13 bases not matched to a gene. CDR3 size: 20 residues. Looked up from germline, CDR1 is KGHDR and CDR2 is SFDVKD. The CDR3 sequence is CATSDLGLAGEGGRDNEQFF. In nucleotides, the CDR3 is TGTGCCACCAGTGATTTAGGACTAGCGGGAGAGGGGGGTCGGGACAATGAGCAGTTCTTC.

This clonotype was counted at least ten times. The V gene is TRBV9, the J gene TRBJ1-1, with 8 bases matching TRBD1. Trimming removed 1 base from V and 1 base from J; junction bases left unmatched: 3. There are 15 residues in the CDR3. The germline gives CDR1 SGDLS, CDR2 YYNGEE. The CDR3 bases are TGTGCCAGCAGCGTATCGGGACAGGCGAACACTGAAGCTTTCTTT. Protein product: CASSVSGQANTEAFF. Complete variable domain (other parts from reference TRBV9 and TRBJ1-1): DSGVTQTPKHLITATGQRVTLRCSPRSGDLSVYWYQQSLDQGLQFLIQYYNGEERAKGNILERFSAQQFPDLHSELNLSSLELGDSALYFCASSVSGQANTEAFFGQGTRLTVV.

This clonotype was seen repeatedly, ten times or more. The V gene is TRBV15, the J gene TRBJ1-5; TRBD1 agrees at 10 bases. Germline V lookup: CDR1 LNHNV, CDR2 YYDKDF (reference sequence). The CDR3 runs 13 residues. The trim removed 9 bases at V and 4 bases at J, leaving 3 bases unmatched. The CDR3 coding sequence is TGTGCCACTCAGGACAGGGGGAATCAGCCCCAGCATTTT. Its translation: CATQDRGNQPQHF.

The chain combines TRBV19 with TRBJ1-2; no reliable D call. Per the germline V gene, CDR1 is LNHDA and CDR2 is SQIVND (reference sequence). The V end lost 0 bases, the J end lost 0 bases, and 17 bases lay between the germline ends. This CDR3 has 18 amino acids. The CDR3 nucleotides are TGTGCCAGTAGTATAGACCGCCGTGTCACATTTCCTAACTATGGCTACACCTTC. Its translation is CASSIDRRVTFPNYGYTF.